The 30 T cell receptor beta chains given below trace back to one sample, sequenced in a study of blood T cells in healthy people across ages. Combining a sample-barcoded 5' primer with a J-beta primer mix, a second PCR ran for about 6 to 11 cycles. In TCRdb, the 5' RACE reads were re-called with MiXCR into one record per CDR3 protein. The data contain 800,000 or so distinct CDR3 sequences, roughly 25% of them singletons. In addition, the sample was reused for a study of T cells of mothers and their children.

The sample taken for sequencing was blood. These receptors came from a boy between 10 and 17 years old in good health.

This clonotype was detected only a few times. This chain uses TRBV20-1 with TRBJ2-1; D is undetermined. In germline, CDR1 is DFQATT, CDR2 SNEGSKA (reference sequence). V was pared by 2 bases and J by 1 base, with 12 bases between. The CDR3 consists of 15 residues. CDR3 DNA sequence: TGCAGTGCTAGAAGGCGCGTGGATTCCTACAATGAGCAGTTCTTC. It specifies CSARRRVDSYNEQFF.

The V gene is TRBV20-1, the J gene TRBJ2-3; the D gene could be TRBD1 or TRBD2 (5 bases each). The CDR3 extends over 15 amino acids. The germline gives CDR1 DFQATT, CDR2 SNEGSKA (reference sequence). V was pared by 3 bases and J by 4 bases, with 17 bases between. CDR3 protein: CSARVGPRVPDTQYF. The CDR3 DNA reads TGCAGTGCTAGGGTGGGACCGCGCGTTCCAGATACGCAGTATTTT.

The CDR3 loop reads CSARDVGAGPQHF. The CDR3 region has the DNA TGCAGTGCTAGAGATGTCGGAGCAGGGCCCCAGCATTTT. The rearrangement links TRBV20-1 to TRBJ1-5, with D unclear. This CDR3 spans 13 amino acids. Germline CDR1 reads DFQATT; CDR2 reads SNEGSKA (reference sequence). The V end lost 0 bases, the J end lost 9 bases, and 12 bases lay between the germline ends.

This chain uses TRBV12-3 or TRBV12-4 with TRBJ2-1; D remains unclear. This CDR3 spans 12 amino acids. V lost 3 bases and J lost 7, with 7 bases in between. The CDR3 DNA follows: TGTGCCAGCAGTTTCCTTCCGAATGAGCAGTTCTTC. Its translation: CASSFLPNEQFF.

The chain uses TRBV27 and TRBJ2-1; D is unresolved. The length of the CDR3 is 16 residues. Trimming took 1 base from V and 3 from J, leaving 13 bases between them. Germline CDR1 and CDR2: MNHEY and SMNVEV (reference sequence). The CDR3 sequence is CASSLFPGMGYNEQFF. The CDR3 nucleotides read TGTGCCAGCAGTTTATTTCCGGGCATGGGCTACAATGAGCAGTTCTTC.

This clonotype was counted between two and nine times. V and J are TRBV10-3 and TRBJ2-1, with 7 bases aligning to TRBD2. The CDR3 is 15 residues long. Germline CDR1 and CDR2: ENHRY and SYGVKD. V was pared by 6 bases and J by 1 base, with 6 bases of the junction left unmatched. CDR3 loop: CAISPRGDSYNEQFF. The CDR3 DNA reads TGTGCCATCAGCCCCCGGGGGGATTCCTACAATGAGCAGTTCTTC.

The genes are TRBV21-1 and TRBJ2-3; TRBD2, the table's D call, lacks a check against the DNA. TRBV21-1 is tagged as a pseudogene. This CDR3 has 17 residues. This chain's CDR3 is CASVNKLGGTRGDTQYF. CDR3 nucleotides: TGTGCCAGCGTGAATAAACTGGGCGGGACTCGTGGAGATACGCAGTATTTT.

This clonotype was observed a few times. The V call is TRBV5-5, the J call TRBJ2-7, with D uncertain. The CDR3 is 13 residues long. CDR1 and CDR2 (germline): SGHKS, YYEKEE (reference sequence). Trimming pared 1 base from V and 1 base from J, leaving 6 bases between. CDR3 in amino acids: CASSLTLSYEQYF. CDR3 DNA: TGTGCCAGCAGCTTGACCCTATCCTACGAGCAGTACTTC.

The CDR3 spells CASSNRPEGGALSQETQYF. The CDR3 DNA reads TGTGCCAGCAGTAACCGACCTGAGGGGGGGGCCTTATCCCAAGAGACCCAGTACTTC. V and J are TRBV28 and TRBJ2-5; a weak D match, TRBD2 (7 bases). CDR1 is MDHEN, CDR2 SYDVKM, per germline. Trimming pared 5 bases from V and 1 base from J, leaving 26 bases between. The CDR3 totals 19 residues.

Only a few counts were recorded for this clonotype. CDR3 protein: CASKASGRKSETQYF. The CDR3 bases are TGTGCCAGCAAAGCTAGCGGGAGAAAATCTGAGACCCAGTACTTC. The chain employs TRBV28 and TRBJ2-5; 10 bases fit TRBD2. Unmatched junction bases numbered 10, after V lost 7 bases and J lost 5 bases. Germline loops: CDR1 MDHEN, CDR2 SYDVKM. The CDR3 covers 15 residues. The complete variable domain, with remaining parts taken from reference TRBV28 and TRBJ2-5, reads DVKVTQSSRYLVKRTGEKVFLECVQDMDHENMFWYRQDPGLGLRLIYFSYDVKMKEKGDIPEGYSVSREKKERFSLILESASTNQTSMYLCASKASGRKSETQYFGPGTRLLVL.

The genes are TRBV7-3 and TRBJ2-5; 9 bases fit TRBD2. Germline CDR1 and CDR2: SGHTA and FQGTGA. J was trimmed by 2 bases and V by 2 bases; bases with no gene match: 6. The CDR3 is made up of 16 amino acids. CDR3: CASSLVASGVQETQYF. The CDR3 nucleotides are TGTGCCAGCAGCTTAGTGGCTAGCGGGGTACAAGAGACCCAGTACTTC.

This sequence joins TRBV25-1 and TRBJ2-7; D is unclear. Germline-derived CDR1 and CDR2 are MGHDK and SYGVNS. The CDR3 is 13 residues long. The V end was cut by 5 bases, the J end by 10 bases, with 18 bases between. The CDR3 sequence is CASSPRVGLEQYF. The CDR3 coding sequence is TGTGCCAGCAGTCCCCGAGTAGGGTTAGAACAGTACTTC.

This clonotype was seen more than once but under ten times. The CDR3 sequence: CSVEDGGLNTEAFF. DNA for the CDR3: TGCAGCGTTGAAGATGGAGGGCTGAACACTGAAGCTTTCTTT. The rearrangement links TRBV29-1 to TRBJ1-1; D remains ambiguous. V was cut by 0 bases and J by 0 bases, with 8 bases left in between. Germline lookup yields CDR1 SQVTM and CDR2 ANQGSEA. CDR3 size: 14 residues.

A single count supports this clonotype. An end of the junction differs from the germline gene, which may be a read error. The rearrangement links TRBV3-1 to TRBJ2-5, with a tentative D call TRBD1 (6 bases). Per the germline V gene, CDR1 is LGHDT and CDR2 is YNNKEL (reference sequence). The CDR3 extends over 15 amino acids. CDR3 bases: TGTGCCAGCAGCCCGGGACATGGGGCTTCGGAGAGCCAGTACTTC. It yields the protein CASSPGHGASESQYF.

The chain links TRBV7-9 to TRBJ2-7, with no clear D. Germline assignment: CDR1 SEHNR and CDR2 FQNEAQ (reference sequence). The CDR3 sequence is 16 residues long. The germline V and J ends were trimmed by 1 base and 2 bases, with 15 bases remaining between them. CDR3 residues: CASSLGGRKDTYEQYF. CDR3 DNA: TGTGCCAGCAGCTTAGGAGGACGGAAGGATACCTACGAGCAGTACTTC. Full variable domain (rest looked up from reference TRBV7-9 and TRBJ2-7): DTGVSQNPRHKITKRGQNVTFRCDPISEHNRLYWYRQTLGQGPEFLTYFQNEAQLEKSRLLSDRFSAERPKGSFSTLEIQRTEQGDSAMYLCASSLGGRKDTYEQYFGPGTRLTVT.

The V gene is TRBV29-1, the J gene TRBJ2-5; TRBD1 is a possible D gene (5 bases). V lost 6 bases, J lost 2 bases, and 7 bases lay in between. The CDR3 extends over 11 amino acids. Per the germline V gene, CDR1 is SQVTM and CDR2 is ANQGSEA. CDR3 nucleotide sequence: TGCAGCGTCGACAGTCAAGAGACCCAGTACTTC. Its protein product is CSVDSQETQYF.

The CDR3 coding sequence is TGTGCCAGCAGTTCCCTTGATACTGAAGCTTTCTTT. Translated, it gives CASSSLDTEAFF. The chain carries TRBV12-3 or TRBV12-4 and TRBJ1-1; D is unresolved. The CDR3 extends over 12 amino acids. Trimming removed 4 bases at V and 5 bases at J, with 8 bases between.

This clonotype was detected only a few times. The rearrangement uses TRBV6-2 or TRBV6-3 and TRBJ1-5; tentative D call: TRBD1 (5 bases). CDR3 length: 18 residues. V dropped 8 bases and J dropped 0 bases, with 23 bases sitting between them. Germline V gene sequence: CDR1 MNHEY, CDR2 SVGEGT. The CDR3 protein is CASGEAGPLRDSNQPQHF. CDR3 DNA: TGTGCCAGCGGGGAGGCAGGGCCTCTAAGGGATAGCAATCAGCCCCAGCATTTT.

This chain joins TRBV5-6 and TRBJ2-7, with D unclear. This CDR3 contains 20 residues. From germline, CDR1 is SGHDT and CDR2 YYEEEE. Trimming took 1 base from V and 1 from J, leaving 27 bases between them. This chain's CDR3 is CASSLSPRGPESLGSYEQYF. As DNA, the CDR3 is TGTGCCAGCAGCTTGTCTCCGCGTGGACCGGAGAGTTTAGGGTCCTACGAGCAGTACTTC.

This clonotype was seen only a few times. The genes are TRBV4-1 and TRBJ2-7; D perhaps matches TRBD1 (7 bases). Looked up from germline, CDR1 is MGHRA and CDR2 is YSYEKL. The CDR3 totals 16 residues. V was shortened by 0 bases and J by 1 base, with 13 bases between the two germline ends. As DNA, the CDR3 is TGCGCCAGCAGCCAAGATCGGCGGGACAGTTCCTACGAGCAGTACTTC. Amino acid sequence: CASSQDRRDSSYEQYF.

V gene TRBV20-1 combines with J gene TRBJ2-5; the D gene is possibly TRBD1 (6 bases). The DNA end is a closer match to TRBJ2-7, so the J assignment may be wrong. In germline, CDR1 is DFQATT, CDR2 SNEGSKA (reference sequence). CDR3 length equals 11 residues. The CDR3 region has the DNA TGCAGTAGTGGAACAGGGTTCGAGCAGTACTTC. Amino acids: CSSGTGFEQYF.

In its sample, this clonotype was seen a few times. This chain joins TRBV29-1 and TRBJ2-2; D call uncertain. The germline V and J ends were trimmed by 3 bases and 7 bases, with 12 bases remaining between them. The CDR3 contains 13 residues. Germline CDR1 reads SQVTM; CDR2 reads ANQGSEA. CDR3 coding DNA: TGCAGCGTTGAGGTTTACGGTGGCGGGGAGCTGTTTTTT. Protein sequence: CSVEVYGGGELFF.

The CDR3 loop reads CASSSLVRGESTDTQYF. The CDR3 coding sequence is TGCGCCAGCAGCTCTCTTGTGAGGGGGGAAAGCACAGATACGCAGTATTTT. The V call is TRBV5-1, the J call TRBJ2-3; D may match TRBD1 or TRBD2 (6 bases each). The CDR3 consists of 17 residues. Trimming shortened V by 3 bases and J by 0 bases, and 17 bases separated the two germline ends. Looked up from germline, CDR1 is SGHRS and CDR2 is YFSETQ.

This sequence joins TRBV12-3 or TRBV12-4 and TRBJ2-1; weak D call: TRBD2 (5 bases). The length of the CDR3 is 12 residues. The V and J ends lost 6 bases and 3 bases respectively, with 6 bases between them. The CDR3 DNA is TGTGCCAGCAGACTAGACTACAATGAGCAGTTCTTC. This translates into CASRLDYNEQFF.

A few counts support this clonotype. The V call is TRBV7-9, the J call TRBJ2-6; the D gene is possibly TRBD2 (6 bases). The germline V gene encodes CDR1 SEHNR and CDR2 FQNEAQ (reference sequence). The V and J ends lost 10 bases and 0 bases respectively, with 10 bases between them. The CDR3 spans 14 residues. CDR3 protein: CANGGGSGANVLTF. Here the CDR3 DNA reads TGTGCCAACGGGGGAGGCTCTGGGGCCAACGTCCTGACTTTC.

The rearrangement links TRBV29-1 to TRBJ1-1; D remains ambiguous. In germline, CDR1 is SQVTM, CDR2 ANQGSEA. The CDR3 has 13 residues. Trimming pared 3 bases from V and 1 base from J, leaving 9 bases between. The CDR3 sequence is CSVDGSRNTEAFF. The CDR3 DNA reads as TGCAGCGTTGACGGAAGTCGGAACACTGAAGCTTTCTTT. The complete variable domain, with remaining parts taken from reference TRBV29-1 and TRBJ1-1, reads SAVISQKPSRDICQRGTSLTIQCQVDSQVTMMFWYRQQPGQSLTLIATANQGSEATYESGFVIDKFPISRPNLTFSTLTVSNMSPEDSSIYLCSVDGSRNTEAFFGQGTRLTVV.

This clonotype showed up just a few times. The chain has TRBV4-1 and TRBJ1-4; maybe TRBD1 (5 bases). The CDR3 extends over 15 amino acids. The germline gives CDR1 MGHRA, CDR2 YSYEKL. V lost 4 bases, J lost 0 bases, and 9 bases lay in between. CDR3 region: CASSPLGATNEKLFF. CDR3 sequence (DNA): TGCGCCAGCAGCCCCCTGGGGGCAACTAATGAAAAACTGTTTTTT.

The chain combines TRBV5-6 with TRBJ1-1; TRBD1 matches at 7 bases. The CDR3 covers 15 residues. Germline CDR1 and CDR2: SGHDT and YYEEEE. V lost 4 bases and J lost 3; bases outside the gene matches: 9. The CDR3 spells CASSDQTGFDTEAFF. The DNA for the CDR3 is TGTGCCAGCAGCGACCAGACAGGGTTCGACACTGAAGCTTTCTTT.

This clonotype was detected a few times. The gene calls are TRBV15 and TRBJ2-5; weak D call: TRBD1 (6 bases). The DNA matches TRBJ2-1 better at its end, which makes the J call doubtful. This CDR3 spans 12 amino acids. The germline gives CDR1 LNHNV, CDR2 YYDKDF (reference sequence). The CDR3: CATSSEQGPQFF. The CDR3 coding sequence is TGTGCCACCAGCAGCGAACAGGGACCGCAGTTCTTC.

The table lists this clonotype with many counts. CDR3 sequence: CASSKAYRPIYNSPLHF. As DNA, the CDR3 is TGTGCCAGCAGCAAAGCTTACCGACCAATTTATAATTCACCCCTCCACTTT. V gene TRBV21-1 combines with J gene TRBJ1-6. TRBV21-1 is classified as a pseudogene. This CDR3 has 17 residues.